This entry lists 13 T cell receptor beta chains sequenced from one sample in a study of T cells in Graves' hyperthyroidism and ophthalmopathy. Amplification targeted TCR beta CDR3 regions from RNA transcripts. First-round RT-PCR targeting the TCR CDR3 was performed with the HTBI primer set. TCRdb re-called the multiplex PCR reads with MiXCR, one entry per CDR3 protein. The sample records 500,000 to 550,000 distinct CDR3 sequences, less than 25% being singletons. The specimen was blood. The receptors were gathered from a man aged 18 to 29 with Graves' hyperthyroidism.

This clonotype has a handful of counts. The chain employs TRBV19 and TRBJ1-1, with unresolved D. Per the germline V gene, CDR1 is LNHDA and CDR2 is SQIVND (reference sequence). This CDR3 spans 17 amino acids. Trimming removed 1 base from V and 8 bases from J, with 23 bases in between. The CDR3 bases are TGTGCCAGTAGTATAGGGTCGCAGGCCCTCCGGACTCGGGAAGCTTTCTTT. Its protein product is CASSIGSQALRTREAFF.

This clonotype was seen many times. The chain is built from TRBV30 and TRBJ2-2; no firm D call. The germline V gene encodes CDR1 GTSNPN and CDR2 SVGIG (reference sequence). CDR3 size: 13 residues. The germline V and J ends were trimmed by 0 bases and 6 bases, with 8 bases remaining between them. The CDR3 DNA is TGTGCCTGGAGTGTACTTGATGCCGGGGAGCTGTTTTTT. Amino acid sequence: CAWSVLDAGELFF.

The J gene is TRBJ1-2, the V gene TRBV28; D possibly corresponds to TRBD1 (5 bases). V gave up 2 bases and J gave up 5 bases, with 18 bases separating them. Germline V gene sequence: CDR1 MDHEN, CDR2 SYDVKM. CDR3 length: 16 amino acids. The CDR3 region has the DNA TGTGCCAGCAGTTTAGGGGGGAGTGGGGATGCTTATGGCTACACCTTC. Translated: CASSLGGSGDAYGYTF.

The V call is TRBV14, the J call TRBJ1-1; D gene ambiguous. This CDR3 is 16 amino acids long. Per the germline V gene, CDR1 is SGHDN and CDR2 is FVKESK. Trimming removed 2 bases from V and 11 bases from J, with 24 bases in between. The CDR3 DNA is TGTGCCAGCAGCCAAACGGATTTCACGCGTTGGCCGGTGGCTTTCTTT. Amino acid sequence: CASSQTDFTRWPVAFF. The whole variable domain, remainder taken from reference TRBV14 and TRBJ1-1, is EAGVTQFPSHSVIEKGQTVTLRCDPISGHDNLYWYRRVMGKEIKFLLHFVKESKQDESGMPNNRFLAERTGGTYSTLKVQPAELEDSGVYFCASSQTDFTRWPVAFFGQGTRLTVV.

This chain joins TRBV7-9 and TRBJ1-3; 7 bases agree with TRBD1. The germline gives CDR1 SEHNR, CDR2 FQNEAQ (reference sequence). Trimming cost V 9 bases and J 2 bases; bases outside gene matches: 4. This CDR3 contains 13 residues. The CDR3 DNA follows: TGTGCCAGTCGGACAGGAGCTGGAAACACCATATATTTT. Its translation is CASRTGAGNTIYF.

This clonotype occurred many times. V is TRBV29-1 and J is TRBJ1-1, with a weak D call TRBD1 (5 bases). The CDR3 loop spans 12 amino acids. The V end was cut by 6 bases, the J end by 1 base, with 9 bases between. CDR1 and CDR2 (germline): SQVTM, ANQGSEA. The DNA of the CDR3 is TGCAGCGTATGGGACGGGAACACTGAAGCTTTCTTT. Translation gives CSVWDGNTEAFF.

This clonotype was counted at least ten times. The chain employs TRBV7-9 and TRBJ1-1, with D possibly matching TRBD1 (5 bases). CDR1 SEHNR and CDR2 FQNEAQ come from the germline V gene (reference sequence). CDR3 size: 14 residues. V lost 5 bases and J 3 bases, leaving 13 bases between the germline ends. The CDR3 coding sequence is TGTGCCAGCAGCCCTCCCCAGGGTGACACTGAAGCTTTCTTT. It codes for CASSPPQGDTEAFF.

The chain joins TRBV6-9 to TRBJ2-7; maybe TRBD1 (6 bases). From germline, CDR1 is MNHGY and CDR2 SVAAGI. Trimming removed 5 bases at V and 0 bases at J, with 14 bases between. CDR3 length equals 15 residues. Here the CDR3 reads CASSQGRGRSYEQYF. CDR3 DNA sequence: TGTGCCAGCAGTCAGGGCAGGGGCCGCTCCTACGAGCAGTACTTC.

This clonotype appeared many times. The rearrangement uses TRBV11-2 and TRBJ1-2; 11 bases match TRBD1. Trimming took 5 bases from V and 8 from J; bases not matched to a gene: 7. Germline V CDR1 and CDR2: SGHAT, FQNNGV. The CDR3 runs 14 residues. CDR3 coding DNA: TGTGCCAGCAGCCACGGACAGGGGGCTGGGGGCTACACCTTC. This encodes CASSHGQGAGGYTF.

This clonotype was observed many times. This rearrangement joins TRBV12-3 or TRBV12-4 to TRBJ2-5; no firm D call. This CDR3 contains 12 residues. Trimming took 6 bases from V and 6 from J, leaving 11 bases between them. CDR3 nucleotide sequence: TGTGCCAGCAGCACGAGTAGTAAGACCCAGTACTTC. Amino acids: CASSTSSKTQYF.

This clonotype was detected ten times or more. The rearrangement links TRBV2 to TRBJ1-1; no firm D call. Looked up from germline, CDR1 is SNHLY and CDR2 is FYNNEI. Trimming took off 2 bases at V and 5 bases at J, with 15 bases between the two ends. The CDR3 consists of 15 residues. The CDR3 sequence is CASSEKLVIGTEAFF. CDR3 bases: TGTGCCAGCAGTGAAAAGTTGGTAATAGGGACTGAAGCTTTCTTT.

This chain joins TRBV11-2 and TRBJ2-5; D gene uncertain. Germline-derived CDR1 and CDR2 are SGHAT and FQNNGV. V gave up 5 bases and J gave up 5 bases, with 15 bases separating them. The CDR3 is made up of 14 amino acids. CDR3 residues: CASSPRPLGETQYF. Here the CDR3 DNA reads TGTGCCAGCAGCCCCCGCCCCCTGGGGGAGACCCAGTACTTC. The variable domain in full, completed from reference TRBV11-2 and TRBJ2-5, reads EAGVAQSPRYKIIEKRQSVAFWCNPISGHATLYWYQQILGQGPKLLIQFQNNGVVDDSQLPKDRFSAERLKGVDSTLKIQPAKLEDSAVYLCASSPRPLGETQYFGPGTRLLVL.

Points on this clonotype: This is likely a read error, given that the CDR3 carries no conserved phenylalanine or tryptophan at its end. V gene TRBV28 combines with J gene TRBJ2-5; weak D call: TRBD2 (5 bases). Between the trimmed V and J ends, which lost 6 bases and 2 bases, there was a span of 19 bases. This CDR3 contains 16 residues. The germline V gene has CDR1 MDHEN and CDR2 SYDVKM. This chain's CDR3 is CASSQLSTGRQETQYS. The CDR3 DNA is TGTGCCAGCAGCCAATTATCCACGGGAAGACAAGAGACCCAGTACTCC.